This T cell receptor (beta chain) derives from a study of blood T cells in healthy people across ages. Study-wide points: Significant beta diversity loss was already apparent by age 40, declining roughly linearly. More naive CD4+ cells and higher diversity were found in long-lived than in aged donors.

As concerns this clonotype: Its antigen is undetermined.

Germline CDR1 reads SGHRS; CDR2 reads YFSETQ. The length of the CDR3 is 12 residues. Trimming removed 3 bases at V and 6 bases at J, with 9 bases between. Combining a sample-barcoded 5' primer with a J-beta primer mix, a second PCR ran for roughly 7 to 11 cycles. A template-switch adaptor containing 12 random nucleotides labeled each cDNA molecule. MiXCR, run by TCRdb on the 5' RACE reads, gives a single entry per CDR3 protein. The sample has 650,000 to 800,000 distinct CDR3 sequences, approximately 44% seen once; the top ten hold 15% to 25%. The chain joins TRBV5-1 to TRBJ2-5; no firm D call. The sequence was obtained from a man between 60 and 75 years old in good health. The sequenced material came from blood. The chain's CDR3 is CASSSQFKTQYF. The CDR3 nucleotides are TGCGCCAGCAGCTCCCAGTTTAAGACCCAGTACTTC.